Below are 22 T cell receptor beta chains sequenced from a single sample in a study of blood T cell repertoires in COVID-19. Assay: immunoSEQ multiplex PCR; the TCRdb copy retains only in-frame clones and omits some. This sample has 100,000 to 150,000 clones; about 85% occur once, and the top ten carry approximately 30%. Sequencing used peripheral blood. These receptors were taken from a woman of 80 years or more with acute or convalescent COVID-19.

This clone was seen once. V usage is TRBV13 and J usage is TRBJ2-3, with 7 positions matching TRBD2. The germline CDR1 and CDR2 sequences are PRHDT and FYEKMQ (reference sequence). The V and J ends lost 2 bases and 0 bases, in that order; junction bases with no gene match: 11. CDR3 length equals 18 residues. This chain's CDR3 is CASSLRRVSGTSTDTQYF. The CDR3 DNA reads TGTGCCAGCAGCTTACGAAGAGTAAGCGGGACTAGCACAGATACGCAGTATTTT.

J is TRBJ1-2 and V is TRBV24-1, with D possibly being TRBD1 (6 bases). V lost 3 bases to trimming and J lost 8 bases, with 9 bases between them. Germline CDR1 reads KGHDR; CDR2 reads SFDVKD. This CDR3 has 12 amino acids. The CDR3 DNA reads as TGTGCCACCAGTGATCCACAGGGAGGCTACACCTTC. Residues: CATSDPQGGYTF.

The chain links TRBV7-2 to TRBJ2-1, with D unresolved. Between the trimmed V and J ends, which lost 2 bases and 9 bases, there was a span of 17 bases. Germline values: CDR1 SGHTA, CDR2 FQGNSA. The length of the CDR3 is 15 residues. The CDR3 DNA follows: TGTGCCAGCAGCTTAAGCAATACCTTCCCGGGTGAGCAGTTCTTC. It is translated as CASSLSNTFPGEQFF.

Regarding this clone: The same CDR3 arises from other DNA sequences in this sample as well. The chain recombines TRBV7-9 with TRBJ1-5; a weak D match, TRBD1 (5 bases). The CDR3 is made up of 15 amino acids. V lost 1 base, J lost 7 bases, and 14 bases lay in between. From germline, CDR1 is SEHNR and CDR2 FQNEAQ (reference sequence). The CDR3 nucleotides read TGTGCCAGCAGCTTAGGTGCTGGCGGGGACCAGCCCCAGCATTTT. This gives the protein CASSLGAGGDQPQHF.

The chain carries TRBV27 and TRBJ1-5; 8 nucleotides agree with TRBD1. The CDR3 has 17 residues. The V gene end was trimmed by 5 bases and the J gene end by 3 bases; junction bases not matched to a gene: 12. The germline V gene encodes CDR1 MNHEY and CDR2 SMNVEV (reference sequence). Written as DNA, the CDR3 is TGTGCCAGCAGTCCTCGTTGGCAGGGGGCTCACAATCAGCCCCAGCATTTT. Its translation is CASSPRWQGAHNQPQHF.

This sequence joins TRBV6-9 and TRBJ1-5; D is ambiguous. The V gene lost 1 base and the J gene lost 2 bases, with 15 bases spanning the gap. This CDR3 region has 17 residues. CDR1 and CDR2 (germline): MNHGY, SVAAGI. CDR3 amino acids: CASSYFGSSEGNQPQHF. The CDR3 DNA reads TGTGCCAGCAGTTATTTCGGCTCCTCGGAGGGCAATCAGCCCCAGCATTTT.

The CDR3 region is CASSLETGKRKLFF. CDR3 coding DNA: TGTGCCAGCAGTTTGGAGACAGGGAAGAGAAAACTGTTTTTT. The V gene is TRBV28, the J gene TRBJ1-4, with 7 bases lining up with TRBD1. CDR1 is MDHEN, CDR2 SYDVKM, per germline. Trimming removed 3 bases from V and 10 bases from J; junction bases left unmatched: 8. This CDR3 is built from 14 residues.

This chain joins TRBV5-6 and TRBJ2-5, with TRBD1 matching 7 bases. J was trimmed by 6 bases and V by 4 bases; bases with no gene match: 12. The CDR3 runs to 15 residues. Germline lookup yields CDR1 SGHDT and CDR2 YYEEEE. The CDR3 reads CASSHRGIREKTQYF. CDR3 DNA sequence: TGTGCCAGCAGCCACAGGGGTATTAGGGAAAAGACCCAGTACTTC. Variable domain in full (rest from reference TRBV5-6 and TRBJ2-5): DAGVTQSPTHLIKTRGQQVTLRCSPKSGHDTVSWYQQALGQGPQFIFQYYEEEERQRGNFPDRFSGHQFPNYSSELNVNALLLGDSALYLCASSHRGIREKTQYFGPGTRLLVL.

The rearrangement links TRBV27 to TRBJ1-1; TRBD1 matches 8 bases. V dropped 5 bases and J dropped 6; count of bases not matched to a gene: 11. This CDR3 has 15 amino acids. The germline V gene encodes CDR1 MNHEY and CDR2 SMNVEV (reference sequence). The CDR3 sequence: CASSRRTGRLSEAFF. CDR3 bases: TGTGCCAGCAGTCGCCGGACAGGGAGGCTCTCTGAAGCTTTCTTT.

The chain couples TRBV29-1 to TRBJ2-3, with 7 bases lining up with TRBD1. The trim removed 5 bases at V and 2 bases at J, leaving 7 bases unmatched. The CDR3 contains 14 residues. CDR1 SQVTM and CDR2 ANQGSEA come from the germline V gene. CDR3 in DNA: TGCAGCGTTCGACCGGGACAGAACACAGATACGCAGTATTTT. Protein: CSVRPGQNTDTQYF.

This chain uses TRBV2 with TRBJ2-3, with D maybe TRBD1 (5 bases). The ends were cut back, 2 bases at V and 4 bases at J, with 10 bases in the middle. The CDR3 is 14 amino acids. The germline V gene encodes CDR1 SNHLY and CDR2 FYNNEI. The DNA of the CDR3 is TGTGCCAGCAGTGAACTCAGGGAAGCAGATACGCAGTATTTT. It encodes CASSELREADTQYF.

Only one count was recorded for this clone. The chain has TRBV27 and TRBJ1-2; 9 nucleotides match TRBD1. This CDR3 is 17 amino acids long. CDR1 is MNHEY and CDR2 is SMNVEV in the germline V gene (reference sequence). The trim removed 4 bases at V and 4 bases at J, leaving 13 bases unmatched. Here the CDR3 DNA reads TGTGCCAGCAGTTCTACTTGGGGCAAACAGGGGGCCTATGGCTACACCTTC. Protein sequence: CASSSTWGKQGAYGYTF.

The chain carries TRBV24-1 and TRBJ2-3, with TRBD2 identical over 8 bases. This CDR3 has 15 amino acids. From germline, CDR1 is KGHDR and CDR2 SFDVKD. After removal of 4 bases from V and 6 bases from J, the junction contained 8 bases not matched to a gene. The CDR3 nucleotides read TGTGCCACCAGTGACCGACGGGGGGGGCAGGATACGCAGTATTTT. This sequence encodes CATSDRRGGQDTQYF.

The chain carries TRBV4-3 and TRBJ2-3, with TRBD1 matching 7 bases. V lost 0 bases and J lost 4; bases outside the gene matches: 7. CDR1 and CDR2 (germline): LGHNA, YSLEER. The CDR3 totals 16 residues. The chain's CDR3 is CASSQDVGQGADTQYF. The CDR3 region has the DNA TGCGCCAGCAGCCAAGATGTGGGCCAGGGGGCAGATACGCAGTATTTT.

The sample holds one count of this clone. CDR3 protein: CAVRTGDISGANVLTF. CDR3 nucleotides: TGTGCCGTCCGGACAGGGGATATCTCTGGGGCCAACGTCCTGACTTTC. V gene TRBV10-3 combines with J gene TRBJ2-6, with 9 nucleotides matching TRBD1. The CDR3 is 16 amino acids. J was trimmed by 0 bases and V by 11 bases; bases with no gene match: 8. Per germline, CDR1 ENHRY and CDR2 SYGVKD.

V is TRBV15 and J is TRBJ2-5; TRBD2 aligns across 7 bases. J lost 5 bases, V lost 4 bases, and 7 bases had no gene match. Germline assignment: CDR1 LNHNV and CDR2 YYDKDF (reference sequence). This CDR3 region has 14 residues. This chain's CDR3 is CATSTAGSGETQYF. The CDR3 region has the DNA TGTGCCACCAGCACAGCGGGGTCAGGGGAGACCCAGTACTTC.

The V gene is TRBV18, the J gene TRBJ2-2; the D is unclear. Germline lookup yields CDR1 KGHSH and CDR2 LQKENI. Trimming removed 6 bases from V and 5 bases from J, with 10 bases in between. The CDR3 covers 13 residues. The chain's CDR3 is CASSPQATGELFF. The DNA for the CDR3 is TGTGCCAGCTCCCCCCAAGCTACCGGGGAGCTGTTTTTT.

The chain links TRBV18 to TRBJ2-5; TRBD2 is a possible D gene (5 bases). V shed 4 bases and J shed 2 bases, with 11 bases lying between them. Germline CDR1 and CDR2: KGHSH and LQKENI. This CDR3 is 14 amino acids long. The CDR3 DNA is TGTGCCAGCTCACTGAGGACGGGGCAAGAGACCCAGTACTTC. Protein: CASSLRTGQETQYF.

The CDR3 region has the DNA TGTGCCACCAGCAGAGATCAAGTCGGACACCCACCCCTCCACTTT. Translation: CATSRDQVGHPPLHF. J is TRBJ1-6 and V is TRBV15; D may be TRBD1 (5 bases). The germline V and J ends were trimmed by 0 bases and 11 bases, with 14 bases remaining between them. CDR1 LNHNV and CDR2 YYDKDF come from the germline V gene (reference sequence). This CDR3 spans 15 amino acids.

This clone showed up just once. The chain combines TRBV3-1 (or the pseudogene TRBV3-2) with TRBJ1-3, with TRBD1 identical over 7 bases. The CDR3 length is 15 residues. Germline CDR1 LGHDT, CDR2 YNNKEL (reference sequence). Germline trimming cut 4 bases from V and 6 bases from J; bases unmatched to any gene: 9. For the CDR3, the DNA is TGTGCCAGCAGCCTAGGGGGCAGTAGGGAAAACACCATATATTTT. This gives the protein CASSLGGSRENTIYF.

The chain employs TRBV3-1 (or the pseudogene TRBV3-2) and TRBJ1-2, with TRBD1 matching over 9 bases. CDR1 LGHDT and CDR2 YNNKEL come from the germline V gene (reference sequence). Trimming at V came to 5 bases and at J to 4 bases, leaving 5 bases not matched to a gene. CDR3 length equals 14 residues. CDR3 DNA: TGTGCCAGCAGCGAAACAGGGGGCGGCTATGGCTACACCTTC. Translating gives CASSETGGGYGYTF.

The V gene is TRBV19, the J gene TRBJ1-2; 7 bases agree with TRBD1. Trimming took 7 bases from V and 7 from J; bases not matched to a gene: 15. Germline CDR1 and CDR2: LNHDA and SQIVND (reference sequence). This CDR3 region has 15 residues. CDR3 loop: CASTSSATGRRGYTF. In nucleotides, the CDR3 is TGTGCCAGTACCTCATCGGCGACAGGGCGACGTGGCTACACCTTC.